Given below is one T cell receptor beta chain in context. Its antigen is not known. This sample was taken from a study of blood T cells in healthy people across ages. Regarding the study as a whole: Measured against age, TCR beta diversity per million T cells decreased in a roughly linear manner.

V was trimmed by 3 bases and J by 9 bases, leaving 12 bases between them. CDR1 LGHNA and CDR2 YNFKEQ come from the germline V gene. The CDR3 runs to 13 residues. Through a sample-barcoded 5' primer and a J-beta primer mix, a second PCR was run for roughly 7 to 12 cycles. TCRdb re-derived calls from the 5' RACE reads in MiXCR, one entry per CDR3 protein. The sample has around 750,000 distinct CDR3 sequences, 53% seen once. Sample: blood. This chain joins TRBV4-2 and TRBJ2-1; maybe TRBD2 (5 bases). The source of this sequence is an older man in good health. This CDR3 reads CASSQGSVAEQFF. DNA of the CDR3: TGTGCCAGCAGCCAGGGGAGCGTGGCTGAGCAGTTCTTC.